The TCR beta chain under discussion was sequenced for a study of identical twins. Regarding the study as a whole: Fewer insertions characterized abundant cord blood beta clonotypes, whereas memory repertoires showed none.

V shed 5 bases and J 7 bases; nucleotides not matched to a gene: 6. From germline, CDR1 is SGHTA and CDR2 FQGTGA. The CDR3 contains 13 residues. Each CDR3 protein is one row after TCRdb ran MiXCR on the 5' RACE reads. The sample consists of hundreds of thousands of distinct CDR3 sequences, over 8.5% of them appearing once. This clonotype has just a few counts. The target antigen is unknown. These data were also filed under a second study, of yellow fever vaccine responses in identical twins.

The receptor was isolated from a woman aged 18-29 years in good health. Sequencing was done on a sample of PBMCs. V and J are TRBV7-3 and TRBJ1-2; 8 positions agree with TRBD1. The CDR3 sequence is CASSPTGEGGYTF. CDR3 in DNA: TGTGCCAGCAGCCCGACAGGGGAGGGTGGCTACACCTTC.